This entry lists 6 T cell receptor beta chains sequenced from one sample in a study of human T cells and chemical hapten exposure (dated by TCRdb to about 2021). Library preparation was by RACE. Sequenced on a NextSeq 500. TCRdb reran the public reads through fastp at Q25 and MiXCR, keeping productive beta chains. Here each entry gathers all rows of one CDR3 protein and keeps the most common genes and DNA. The sample yields roughly 200,000 distinct CDR3 sequences; 20% to 25% were counted once. Of the sample, under 8.5% is held by the ten largest clones. Taken with the paper, the label for time point translates to: patch test 1, 2 weeks after DPC sensitization. Read against the paper, the sample's treatment or condition label means: therapeutic diphenylcyclopropenone sensitization with weekly scalp DPC. The material sequenced was whole blood, taken in connection with sensitization to the hapten diphenylcyclopropenone (DPC). The receptors come from a woman in her 50s with alopecia areata. Some clones in this sample may be carry-over from other donors' samples.

This chain uses TRBV12-3 or TRBV12-4 with TRBJ1-1; D is uncertain. This CDR3 contains 12 residues. The ends were cut back, 7 bases at V and 4 bases at J, with 10 bases in the middle. The CDR3 nucleotides are TGTGCCAGCACCGCCCGCGTCACTGAAGCTTTCTTT. It is translated as CASTARVTEAFF.

The V gene is TRBV11-3, the J gene TRBJ2-2; maybe TRBD2 (6 bases). The V gene's germline CDR1 is SGHNT and CDR2 YENEEA. The CDR3 has 14 amino acids. V was cut by 2 bases and J by 8 bases, with 12 bases left in between. The CDR3 coding sequence is TGTGCCAGCAGCTTACGGACTACCGGGGGGGAGCTGTTTTTT. Translation: CASSLRTTGGELFF. The full variable domain, in which reference TRBV11-3 and TRBJ2-2 provide the parts outside the CDR3, is EAGVVQSPRYKIIEKKQPVAFWCNPISGHNTLYWYLQNLGQGPELLIRYENEEAVDDSQLPKDRFSAERLKGVDSTLKIQPAELGDSAVYLCASSLRTTGGELFFGEGSRLTVL.

This clonotype has a handful of counts. The J gene is TRBJ1-1, the V gene TRBV9; D remains unclear. Germline lookup yields CDR1 SGDLS and CDR2 YYNGEE. This CDR3 region has 16 residues. Trimming removed 4 bases from V and 7 bases from J, with 23 bases in between. The CDR3 DNA follows: TGTGCCAGCAGCCCCGTACCTTATGGGAACGATCGTGAAGCTTTCTTT. Translated: CASSPVPYGNDREAFF.

The chain couples TRBV5-1 to TRBJ1-1; D ambiguous. V was trimmed by 0 bases and J by 10 bases, leaving 16 bases between them. CDR3 length equals 14 residues. Germline V gene lookup returns CDR1 SGHRS and CDR2 YFSETQ. This chain's CDR3 is CASSLAEGPRGAFF. The CDR3, as DNA: TGCGCCAGCAGCTTGGCCGAAGGCCCCAGAGGAGCTTTCTTT. Full variable domain (rest looked up from reference TRBV5-1 and TRBJ1-1): KAGVTQTPRYLIKTRGQQVTLSCSPISGHRSVSWYQQTPGQGLQFLFEYFSETQRNKGNFPGRFSGRQFSNSRSEMNVSTLELGDSALYLCASSLAEGPRGAFFGQGTRLTVV.

This chain uses TRBV11-2 with TRBJ2-7; 8 bases match TRBD2. J lost 7 bases, V lost 0 bases, and 8 bases had no gene match. The CDR3 has 15 amino acids. Germline V lookup: CDR1 SGHAT, CDR2 FQNNGV. The CDR3 DNA reads as TGTGCCAGCAGCTTAGATCCAGCGGGAGTGGGGGAGCAGTACTTC. This gives the protein CASSLDPAGVGEQYF.

This clonotype was seen a handful of times. J is TRBJ2-7 and V is TRBV10-3; TRBD1 matches at 7 bases. CDR3 length equals 15 residues. Germline V CDR1 and CDR2: ENHRY, SYGVKD. Trimming at V came to 3 bases and at J to 4 bases, leaving 9 bases not matched to a gene. The CDR3 nucleotides read TGTGCCATCAGTGACAACGTTTCAGGGGGTTACGAGCAGTACTTC. Translated: CAISDNVSGGYEQYF.